These 21 T cell receptor beta chains share one sample of origin, sequenced in a study of shared clonotypes between healthy human individuals. Using immunoSEQ multiplex PCR, the repertoire was profiled, and TCRdb retains in-frame clones only, with some absent. The sample shows about 2.3 million clones, about 90% of them seen only once. Sample: naive CD4+ T cells from PBMCs. Subset: CD45RA+ positively selected. All receptors derive from a man aged 18 to 35 in good health. Some clones in this sample may be carry-over from other donors' samples.

For this clone: Within the sample, other DNA sequences also encode this same CDR3. The chain combines TRBV6-5 with TRBJ2-7; D may be TRBD1 or TRBD2 (5 bases each). Germline values: CDR1 MNHEY, CDR2 SVGAGI. Trimming took off 2 bases at V and 6 bases at J, with 8 bases between the two ends. The CDR3 has 12 amino acids. CDR3 sequence reads: CASSYPGAEQYF. CDR3 sequence (DNA): TGTGCCAGCAGTTACCCCGGGGCCGAGCAGTACTTC.

The chain joins TRBV9 to TRBJ2-3; the D gene is possibly TRBD2 (7 bases). The V gene lost 0 bases and the J gene lost 5 bases, with 10 bases spanning the gap. Germline loops: CDR1 SGDLS, CDR2 YYNGEE. The CDR3 loop spans 14 amino acids. CDR3 sequence reads: CASSVAGGRDTQYF. DNA for the CDR3: TGTGCCAGCAGCGTAGCCGGGGGGCGAGATACGCAGTATTTT.

The CDR3 DNA follows: TGCGCCAGCAGCCGAAGATTGCGAGGACTAGCCGGGTACGAGCAGTACTTC. It translates to CASSRRLRGLAGYEQYF. This chain links TRBV4-1 with TRBJ2-7, with 8 bases aligning to TRBD2. The V gene end was trimmed by 4 bases and the J gene end by 4 bases; junction bases not matched to a gene: 15. The germline CDR1 and CDR2 sequences are MGHRA and YSYEKL. CDR3 length: 17 amino acids.

The chain uses TRBV7-2 and TRBJ1-5; D is perhaps TRBD1 (5 bases). Trimming took off 1 base at V and 5 bases at J, with 9 bases between the two ends. The CDR3 is made up of 14 amino acids. Germline V gene lookup returns CDR1 SGHTA and CDR2 FQGNSA. The CDR3 region has the DNA TGTGCCAGCAGCTTAGGGGGCAGGGATCAGCCCCAGCATTTT. As protein: CASSLGGRDQPQHF.

J is TRBJ2-6 and V is TRBV30; D perhaps matches TRBD1 (5 bases). Trimming removed 6 bases at V and 0 bases at J, with 12 bases between. Germline CDR1 reads GTSNPN; CDR2 reads SVGIG (reference sequence). The CDR3 spans 15 residues. The CDR3 spells CACRTQGSGANVLTF. The CDR3 DNA sequence: TGTGCCTGCCGTACTCAGGGCTCTGGGGCCAACGTCCTGACTTTC. Together with reference TRBV30 and TRBJ2-6, the CDR3 gives the full variable domain: SQTIHQWPATLVQPVGSPLSLECTVEGTSNPNLYWYRQAAGRGLQLLFYSVGIGQISSEVPQNLSASRPQDRQFILSSKKLLLSDSGFYLCACRTQGSGANVLTFGAGSRLTVL.

The chain links TRBV5-1 to TRBJ2-7, with 7 positions matching TRBD1. The CDR3 covers 14 residues. V lost 1 base, J lost 0 bases, and 1 base stayed unmatched. Germline CDR1 reads SGHRS; CDR2 reads YFSETQ. CDR3 coding DNA: TGCGCCAGCAGCTTGAACAGGGGCTCCTACGAGCAGTACTTC. This gives the protein CASSLNRGSYEQYF.

The J gene is TRBJ2-7, the V gene TRBV9, with D perhaps TRBD1 (6 bases). This CDR3 spans 14 amino acids. Germline CDR1 and CDR2: SGDLS and YYNGEE. Trimming removed 3 bases at V and 5 bases at J, with 15 bases between. The CDR3, as DNA: TGTGCCAGCAGCGGAGCCCCTTCAGGGGACGAGCAGTACTTC. It is translated as CASSGAPSGDEQYF.

CDR3 in amino acids: CASSPGQGLSGANVLTF. For the CDR3, the DNA is TGCGCCAGCAGCCCGGGACAGGGGTTGTCTGGGGCCAACGTCCTGACTTTC. The J gene is TRBJ2-6, the V gene TRBV5-1, with 10 bases lining up with TRBD1. The J segment lost 1 base and the V segment lost 4 bases, leaving 5 bases of the junction unmatched. CDR1 is SGHRS and CDR2 is YFSETQ in the germline V gene. The CDR3 length is 17 residues.

This chain links TRBV5-1 with TRBJ2-3; D might be TRBD1 or TRBD2, each matching 7 bases. Germline V lookup: CDR1 SGHRS, CDR2 YFSETQ. The V and J ends lost 6 bases and 2 bases respectively, with 16 bases between them. This CDR3 spans 15 amino acids. The CDR3 DNA reads TGCGCCAGCACCCAGGGGGGGCCTACCACAGATACGCAGTATTTT. Its translation: CASTQGGPTTDTQYF.

Turning to this clone: The sample has other DNA sequences that encode this CDR3 too. The gene calls are TRBV18 and TRBJ2-5; no clear D gene. The V end lost 0 bases, the J end lost 3 bases, and 5 bases lay between the germline ends. This CDR3 region has 13 residues. CDR1 KGHSH and CDR2 LQKENI come from the germline V gene. DNA for the CDR3: TGTGCCAGCTCACCACCCTCAAAAGAGACCCAGTACTTC. It specifies CASSPPSKETQYF.

The V call is TRBV7-9, the J call TRBJ1-2, with unresolved D. V was cut by 2 bases and J by 6 bases, with 10 bases left in between. Per germline, CDR1 SEHNR and CDR2 FQNEAQ (reference sequence). This CDR3 has 13 residues. In nucleotides, the CDR3 is TGTGCCAGCAGCTTAATAGGGTTTGATGGCTACACCTTC. Encoded protein: CASSLIGFDGYTF. The full variable domain, with the rest looked up from reference TRBV7-9 and TRBJ1-2, is DTGVSQNPRHKITKRGQNVTFRCDPISEHNRLYWYRQTLGQGPEFLTYFQNEAQLEKSRLLSDRFSAERPKGSFSTLEIQRTEQGDSAMYLCASSLIGFDGYTFGSGTRLTVV.

The chain joins TRBV28 to TRBJ2-7, with TRBD2 matching 7 bases. Germline V gene sequence: CDR1 MDHEN, CDR2 SYDVKM. After removal of 6 bases from V and 1 base from J, the junction contained 9 bases not matched to a gene. The CDR3 contains 15 residues. CDR3 sequence reads: CASRGGSVMSYEQYF. The CDR3 DNA sequence: TGTGCCAGCAGGGGCGGGAGTGTGATGTCCTACGAGCAGTACTTC.

Regarding this clone: Other DNA variants within this sample encode the same CDR3. The J gene is TRBJ2-5, the V gene TRBV28; D is possibly TRBD2 (5 bases). With 2 bases removed from V and 5 bases from J, the gap between germline ends came to 6 bases. This CDR3 spans 12 amino acids. Germline V lookup: CDR1 MDHEN, CDR2 SYDVKM. The CDR3 sequence: CASSLREETQYF. CDR3 DNA: TGTGCCAGCAGTTTAAGGGAGGAGACCCAGTACTTC.

This chain connects TRBV5-4 to TRBJ1-2, with D possibly being TRBD1 (6 bases). CDR3 length: 15 amino acids. Germline V gene data show CDR1 as SGHNT and CDR2 as YYREEE (reference sequence). V was trimmed by 4 bases and J by 8 bases, leaving 21 bases between them. The CDR3 reads CASSRAGAGRFGYTF. The CDR3 nucleotides are TGTGCCAGCAGCCGGGCGGGGGCAGGGCGTTTCGGCTACACCTTC.

V is TRBV7-2 and J is TRBJ1-1; no clear D. The germline V gene has CDR1 SGHTA and CDR2 FQGNSA. Trimming stripped 0 bases from V and 3 bases from J, with 5 bases between. The CDR3 totals 13 residues. The CDR3 DNA reads as TGTGCCAGCAGCTTAGCGGTGGACACTGAAGCTTTCTTT. Translating it yields CASSLAVDTEAFF.

This rearrangement joins TRBV28 to TRBJ1-1; TRBD1 might be the D (6 bases). The CDR3 is made up of 16 amino acids. Looked up from germline, CDR1 is MDHEN and CDR2 is SYDVKM. Trimming took off 5 bases at V and 1 base at J, with 17 bases between the two ends. The CDR3 here is CASSPLGGLGNTEAFF. CDR3 DNA: TGTGCCAGCAGTCCCCTTGGGGGCTTGGGGAACACTGAAGCTTTCTTT. The entire variable domain, with the rest obtained from reference TRBV28 and TRBJ1-1, is as follows: DVKVTQSSRYLVKRTGEKVFLECVQDMDHENMFWYRQDPGLGLRLIYFSYDVKMKEKGDIPEGYSVSREKKERFSLILESASTNQTSMYLCASSPLGGLGNTEAFFGQGTRLTVV.

Worth noting for this clone: Different DNA sequences within this sample yield the same CDR3. The chain carries TRBV7-2 and TRBJ2-7, with 12 bases fitting TRBD2. CDR3 size: 16 residues. Germline CDR1 SGHTA, CDR2 FQGNSA. Trimming cost V 0 bases and J 1 base; bases outside gene matches: 1. CDR3 protein: CASSLAGTSGSYEQYF. The CDR3 DNA follows: TGTGCCAGCAGCTTAGCTGGGACTAGCGGGTCCTACGAGCAGTACTTC.

In this sample, this clone turned up a few times. The chain carries TRBV5-1 and TRBJ2-3; D remains ambiguous. This CDR3 is 15 amino acids long. In germline, CDR1 is SGHRS, CDR2 YFSETQ. V was trimmed by 0 bases and J by 0 bases, leaving 8 bases between them. CDR3 DNA sequence: TGCGCCAGCAGCTTGGGGGTGTTTAGCACAGATACGCAGTATTTT. As protein: CASSLGVFSTDTQYF.

The chain is built from TRBV5-1 and TRBJ1-1; D possibly corresponds to TRBD1 (5 bases). Trimming shortened V by 4 bases and J by 2 bases, and 12 bases separated the two germline ends. CDR3 size: 14 residues. Germline V gives CDR1 SGHRS, CDR2 YFSETQ. CDR3 amino acids: CASSPGVPNTEAFF. The CDR3 nucleotides read TGCGCCAGCAGCCCGGGGGTACCCAACACTGAAGCTTTCTTT.

The rearrangement uses TRBV7-9 and TRBJ1-1; perhaps TRBD1 as D (5 bases). Between the trimmed V and J ends, which lost 8 bases and 4 bases, there was a span of 23 bases. The CDR3 is 16 residues long. Germline V gene data show CDR1 as SEHNR and CDR2 as FQNEAQ (reference sequence). The DNA for the CDR3 is TGTGCCAGCTCAAAAGGAGGGGCTGGTCCCAGCACTGAAGCTTTCTTT. Translating gives CASSKGGAGPSTEAFF. The full variable domain, in which reference TRBV7-9 and TRBJ1-1 provide the parts outside the CDR3, is DTGVSQNPRHKITKRGQNVTFRCDPISEHNRLYWYRQTLGQGPEFLTYFQNEAQLEKSRLLSDRFSAERPKGSFSTLEIQRTEQGDSAMYLCASSKGGAGPSTEAFFGQGTRLTVV.

Comments on this clone: Other nucleotide sequences in the sample specify the same CDR3. This rearrangement joins TRBV30 to TRBJ1-4; no clear D. V lost 2 bases and J 4 bases, leaving 5 bases between the germline ends. CDR1 is GTSNPN and CDR2 is SVGIG in the germline V gene (reference sequence). The CDR3 runs to 12 residues. The CDR3 loop reads CAWSRSNEKLFF. CDR3 coding DNA: TGTGCCTGGAGTCGTAGTAATGAAAAACTGTTTTTT.